The TCR beta chain under discussion was sequenced for a study of T cells in Graves' hyperthyroidism and ophthalmopathy (dated by TCRdb to about 2019). Looking at the study overall: Peripheral blood samples were taken at the time of initial diagnosis, prior to any treatment. The paper describes TCR Vbeta CDR3 sequencing of 140 or so peripheral blood samples, made up of about 40 ophthalmopathy patients, approximately 73 hyperthyroidism patients and roughly 17 progressor patients. Once sampling was done, hyperthyroidism patients were given methimazole at a starting dose of 30 mg daily, whereas ophthalmopathy patients were given high-dose intravenous methylprednisolone. For training and testing, the approximately 92 patients in the discovery cohort were randomly divided in a 7:3 ratio. TCR V-J signatures able to tell the groups apart were searched for in a discovery cohort of 100 patients, of whom more than 40 had Graves' ophthalmopathy and about 60 had stable Graves' hyperthyroidism. In several Graves' hyperthyroidism patients, the study also compared T-cell repertoires from thyroid tissue with T-cell repertoires from blood. An independent validation cohort of around 20 hyperthyroidism patients and 17 patients who later progressed to ophthalmopathy tested prospective prediction of ophthalmopathy.

A note on this clonotype: Which antigen it targets is not known. A much larger clone lies a single base off, so this may be a read error.

Results and caveats for the whole study, not just this receptor: In validation, the model predicted progression to ophthalmopathy a median of about 5.9 months before onset, with about 64% sensitivity and 72.22% specificity. Most expanded thyroid clonotypes (frequency above 0.001) were also detected in blood, suggesting blood repertoires may reflect thyroid immune responses. A 13 V-J signature model separated ophthalmopathy from stable hyperthyroidism, with around 90% sensitivity and 81% to 82% specificity in cross-validation and 80%/75% in testing. No statistical method was used to fix the sample size in advance, and group allocation was not hidden from the investigators.

Based on the germline V gene, the CDR1 and CDR2 sequences are MNHEY and SVGEGT. From cysteine to phenylalanine, the CDR3 is 13 amino acids long. The entry retains the CDR3 DNA only, 39 bases that are in frame from base 1. Germline trimming: 7 bases from V, 3 bases from J; junction bases outside gene matches: 5. Amplification of TCR beta CDR3 regions was carried out from RNA transcripts. The TCR CDR3 was subjected to a first round of RT-PCR using the HTBI primer set and the Qiagen OneStep RT-PCR kit. Libraries were constructed in a second round of multiplex PCR, after which size selection and purification were carried out. The libraries were sequenced on an Illumina HiSeq2000 using paired-end 100 bp reads. The authors processed their data as follows. SOAPnuke was used to process the raw data, with reads discarded if the reads contained adapters or uncalled bases, had a mean Phred below 15, or lacked an exact constant-primer or identifier match. High-quality paired reads were merged with COPE v1.2.5, and unique nucleotide sequences were defined as clonotypes. Clonotypes were aligned to IMGT TRBV, TRBD and TRBJ reference segments using MiTCR v1.1. Analysis was restricted to V-J combinations with a frequency above 0.0001, which covered about 99% of repertoires. The TCS score was defined as F50 (clonal expansion) divided by E x V (chaos), with BLOSUM62-based TCRdist calculated between CDR3 peptides within each V-J. Welch's t-statistics and random forest reduced just over 500 V-J features to 13, which were used in a naive Bayes classifier (R e1071). TCRdb cleaned the public reads at Q25 with fastp, built clones with MiXCR and kept in-frame beta chains. CDR3 protein duplicates are merged, each entry listing the most common genes and DNA. The V and J calls were determined by TCRdb, not by the authors. This sample lists about 380,000 distinct CDR3 sequences; approximately 18% were detected once. Together, the top ten hold over 35% of the sample.

Ophthalmopathy patients had moderately to severely active disease, Clinical Activity Score of at least 3, NOSPECS grade of at least 4, and duration under 3 months. Patients with uncontrolled infections, other autoimmune diseases, pregnancy or lactation were excluded. Diagnoses relied on clinical symptoms, serum thyroxine and TRAb, thyroid ultrasound and orbital computed tomography. PBMCs were isolated from about 9.1 ml of fresh peripheral blood by Ficoll-Paque density gradient centrifugation. Total RNA was extracted using Trizol reagent, and RNA quality was assessed on an Agilent 2100 Bioanalyzer. The sequence joins TRBV6-2 or TRBV6-3 to TRBJ1-2; 7 central bases correspond to TRBD1. This receptor was taken from a young man with Graves' ophthalmopathy. Sequenced sample: blood. The sequenced DNA: TGTGCCAGCACGCAGGGGGGGGACTATGGCTACACCTTC. Translated, this gives CASTQGGDYGYTF.